This TCR beta chain was sequenced in a study of CD8+ T cells in alopecia areata. The authors extracted RNA and reverse transcribed it into cDNA as the sequencing template. Assay used: immunoSEQ multiplex PCR; TCRdb lists only in-frame clones, some missing. Altogether around 200,000 clones are present, approximately 56% being singletons, with the ten largest covering about 0.69%. Indicated treatment: oral pan-JAK inhibitor, 5-10 mg twice daily. This CDR3 region has 13 residues. The V gene's germline CDR1 is MNHNS and CDR2 SASEGT. V trimming: 5 bases; J trimming: 7 bases; junction bases outside the gene matches: 4.

Sample: CD4+ T cells sorted from blood, taken at week 4, from a patient treated with tofacitinib. The gene calls are TRBV6-1 and TRBJ1-5, with 8 positions matching TRBD1. The TCR was taken from a human donor with alopecia areata. The chain's CDR3 is CASSPDRVQPQHF. CDR3 bases: TGTGCCAGCAGTCCGGACAGGGTCCAGCCCCAGCATTTT.